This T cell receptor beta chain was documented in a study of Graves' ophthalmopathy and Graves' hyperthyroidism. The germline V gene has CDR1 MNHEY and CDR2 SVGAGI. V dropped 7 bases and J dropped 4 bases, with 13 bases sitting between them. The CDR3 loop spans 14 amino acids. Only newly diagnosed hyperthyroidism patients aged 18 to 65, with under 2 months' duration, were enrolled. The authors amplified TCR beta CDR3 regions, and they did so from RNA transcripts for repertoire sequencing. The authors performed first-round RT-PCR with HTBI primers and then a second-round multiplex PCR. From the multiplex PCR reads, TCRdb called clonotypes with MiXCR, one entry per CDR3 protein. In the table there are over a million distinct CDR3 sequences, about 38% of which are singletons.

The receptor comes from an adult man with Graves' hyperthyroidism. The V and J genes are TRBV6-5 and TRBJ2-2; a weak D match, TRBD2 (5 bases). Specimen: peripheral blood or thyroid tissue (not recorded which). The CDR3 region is CASTPSGFTGELFF. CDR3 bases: TGTGCCAGCACTCCCTCGGGGTTCACCGGGGAGCTGTTTTTT.